This entry lists 18 T cell receptor beta chains sequenced from one sample in a study of ipilimumab plus nivolumab after autologous stem cell transplantation. Data came from immunoSEQ multiplex PCR; TCRdb stores just in-frame clones and leaves some out. The sample carries about 47,000 clones, roughly 84% recorded once. The specimen comprised PBMCs, sampled in a trial of ipilimumab plus nivolumab as post-transplant consolidation. The receptors here all came from a male donor with multiple myeloma.

This clone was detected once. The rearrangement joins TRBV10-3 to TRBJ2-1; TRBD1 matches 8 bases. Germline V gene lookup returns CDR1 ENHRY and CDR2 SYGVKD. The junction had 4 bases not matched to a gene; V was cut back by 11 bases and J by 7 bases. This CDR3 has 11 residues. The CDR3, as DNA: TGTGCCGCGACAGGGGTGAATGAGCAGTTCTTC. Residues: CAATGVNEQFF.

The V and J genes are TRBV5-1 and TRBJ1-6; the D gene is possibly TRBD1 (6 bases). Germline CDR1 reads SGHRS; CDR2 reads YFSETQ. V was cut by 0 bases and J by 10 bases, with 11 bases left in between. The CDR3 extends over 14 amino acids. In nucleotides, the CDR3 is TGCGCCAGCAGCTTGGGACAGGATCAGTCACCCCTCCACTTT. Amino acid sequence: CASSLGQDQSPLHF. Filled out from reference TRBV5-1 and TRBJ1-6, the complete variable domain reads KAGVTQTPRYLIKTRGQQVTLSCSPISGHRSVSWYQQTPGQGLQFLFEYFSETQRNKGNFPGRFSGRQFSNSRSEMNVSTLELGDSALYLCASSLGQDQSPLHFGNGTRLTVT.

The rearrangement joins TRBV10-2 to TRBJ2-7; TRBD1 matches 9 bases. Germline loops: CDR1 WSHSY, CDR2 SAAADI. Trimming removed 5 bases from V and 4 bases from J; junction bases left unmatched: 3. This CDR3 is built from 13 residues. The CDR3 DNA reads TGCGCCAGCAGTAGGGACAGGGAGTACGAGCAGTACTTC. Translation gives CASSRDREYEQYF.

This sequence joins TRBV2 and TRBJ2-1, with 9 bases that match TRBD2. Trimming cost V 6 bases and J 6 bases; bases outside gene matches: 9. CDR3 size: 15 residues. Germline V gene sequence: CDR1 SNHLY, CDR2 FYNNEI. Here the CDR3 DNA reads TGTGCCAGCAGGCCAGCTAGCGGGGCTAGCAATGAGCAGTTCTTC. Amino acid sequence: CASRPASGASNEQFF.

In its sample, this clone was seen once. J is TRBJ1-3 and V is TRBV29-1; TRBD1 matches at 8 bases. This CDR3 contains 12 residues. Germline V gene sequence: CDR1 SQVTM, CDR2 ANQGSEA. The CDR3 DNA sequence: TGCGCAGGGGGCTCACGTGGAAACACCATATATTTT. This sequence encodes CAGGSRGNTIYF.

This CDR3 reads CASSGLAGETDTQYF. The DNA of the CDR3 is TGTGCCAGCAGTGGGCTAGCGGGAGAAACAGATACGCAGTATTTT. The chain uses TRBV6-1 and TRBJ2-3; 10 bases match TRBD2. The germline gives CDR1 MNHNS, CDR2 SASEGT. With V trimmed by 4 bases and J by 3 bases, 4 bases remained unmatched. This CDR3 has 15 amino acids.

The chain is built from TRBV7-9 and TRBJ1-2, with D unclear. V gave up 4 bases and J gave up 7 bases, with 10 bases separating them. Germline V lookup: CDR1 SEHNR, CDR2 FQNEAQ (reference sequence). This CDR3 contains 12 residues. DNA for the CDR3: TGTGCCAGCAGCTCCTCGTCGGGTGGCTACACCTTC. This encodes CASSSSSGGYTF.

J is TRBJ1-2 and V is TRBV7-2; possibly TRBD1 for D (5 bases). This CDR3 comprises 12 residues. Germline V gene data show CDR1 as SGHTA and CDR2 as FQGNSA. Deletions cut 3 bases from V and 7 bases from J, with 9 bases between. The CDR3 DNA reads as TGTGCCAGCAGCTTCCAGGGTCTTGGCTACACCTTC. Translation gives CASSFQGLGYTF.

This clone was seen a few times. This chain connects TRBV5-1 to TRBJ2-1, with TRBD2 as a possible D gene (6 bases). Trimming removed 7 bases at V and 8 bases at J, with 16 bases between. CDR1 and CDR2 from the germline V gene are SGHRS and YFSETQ. This CDR3 is 13 amino acids long. CDR3 coding DNA: TGCGCCAGCGCCCTAGGAGGGTTGGATGAGCAGTTCTTC. Protein sequence: CASALGGLDEQFF.

This clone was detected once. This chain connects TRBV5-1 to TRBJ1-1; D uncertain. Looked up from germline, CDR1 is SGHRS and CDR2 is YFSETQ. The length of the CDR3 is 17 residues. V lost 4 bases and J 4 bases, leaving 23 bases between the germline ends. CDR3 protein: CASSITPDRSESTEAFF. CDR3 in DNA: TGCGCCAGCAGCATTACGCCCGACCGTAGTGAGAGCACTGAAGCTTTCTTT. Based on the CDR3 plus reference TRBV5-1 and TRBJ1-1, the full variable domain is KAGVTQTPRYLIKTRGQQVTLSCSPISGHRSVSWYQQTPGQGLQFLFEYFSETQRNKGNFPGRFSGRQFSNSRSEMNVSTLELGDSALYLCASSITPDRSESTEAFFGQGTRLTVV.

A word on this clone: Additional DNA sequences in this sample encode the identical CDR3. This sequence joins TRBV14 and TRBJ1-2, with a possible D match to TRBD1 (5 bases). This CDR3 is 13 amino acids long. Germline CDR1 and CDR2: SGHDN and FVKESK. V dropped 4 bases and J dropped 3 bases, with 9 bases sitting between them. CDR3 nucleotides: TGTGCCAGCAGCCCGGGGACCGACTATGGCTACACCTTC. Amino acid sequence: CASSPGTDYGYTF.

This chain uses TRBV10-3 with TRBJ2-7, with D perhaps TRBD2 (5 bases). Germline V CDR1 and CDR2: ENHRY, SYGVKD. Trimming took 3 bases from V and 6 from J, leaving 24 bases between them. The CDR3 is made up of 17 amino acids. For the CDR3, the DNA is TGTGCCATCAGTGACCCCGAAGCAGGCCGGGATTTCCGCGAGCAGTACTTC. Its protein is CAISDPEAGRDFREQYF.

The V gene is TRBV7-9, the J gene TRBJ2-2, with a possible D match to TRBD1 (6 bases). This CDR3 comprises 15 residues. V lost 11 bases and J 1 base, leaving 17 bases between the germline ends. The germline V gene encodes CDR1 SEHNR and CDR2 FQNEAQ (reference sequence). The CDR3 loop reads CASTQGQVNTGELFF. For the CDR3, the DNA is TGTGCCTCCACCCAGGGACAAGTGAACACCGGGGAGCTGTTTTTT. The whole variable domain, filled in from reference TRBV7-9 and TRBJ2-2, reads DTGVSQNPRHKITKRGQNVTFRCDPISEHNRLYWYRQTLGQGPEFLTYFQNEAQLEKSRLLSDRFSAERPKGSFSTLEIQRTEQGDSAMYLCASTQGQVNTGELFFGEGSRLTVL.

This clone turned up a few times. V and J are TRBV11-2 and TRBJ2-1; TRBD1 might be the D (5 bases). V was shortened by 0 bases and J by 4 bases, with 10 bases between the two germline ends. The CDR3 consists of 15 residues. Germline V lookup: CDR1 SGHAT, CDR2 FQNNGV. The CDR3 protein is CASSLEGSGYNEQFF. In nucleotides, the CDR3 is TGTGCCAGCAGCTTAGAGGGATCAGGGTACAATGAGCAGTTCTTC. Combining the CDR3 with reference TRBV11-2 and TRBJ2-1 gives the whole variable domain EAGVAQSPRYKIIEKRQSVAFWCNPISGHATLYWYQQILGQGPKLLIQFQNNGVVDDSQLPKDRFSAERLKGVDSTLKIQPAKLEDSAVYLCASSLEGSGYNEQFFGPGTRLTVL.

This rearrangement joins TRBV7-6 to TRBJ1-1; no clear D gene. Germline V lookup: CDR1 SGHVS, CDR2 FNYEAQ. CDR3 length: 13 amino acids. V was shortened by 5 bases and J by 4 bases, with 11 bases between the two germline ends. The CDR3 region is CASSRGPPTEAFF. The CDR3 region has the DNA TGTGCCAGCAGCCGAGGCCCCCCCACTGAAGCTTTCTTT.

Of note for this clone: The junction and the germline gene differ at one end; a read error may be behind it. This chain links TRBV5-1 with TRBJ2-5, with 7 bases matching TRBD2. Germline V lookup: CDR1 SGHRS, CDR2 YFSETQ. CDR3 length: 15 residues. CDR3 DNA sequence: TGCGCCAGCTCGCCCTCCGGGGAGCGGGGAGAGGCCCAGTACTTC. As protein: CASSPSGERGEAQYF.

The chain couples TRBV11-2 to TRBJ2-2, with 9 positions matching TRBD1. The CDR3 has 16 amino acids. Trimming at V came to 3 bases and at J to 4 bases, leaving 6 bases not matched to a gene. CDR1 is SGHAT and CDR2 is FQNNGV in the germline V gene. The CDR3 DNA sequence: TGTGCCAGCAGCTTTTGGGGACAGGGTTTCACCGGGGAGCTGTTTTTT. Amino acid sequence: CASSFWGQGFTGELFF.

The chain recombines TRBV11-2 with TRBJ2-7, with D perhaps TRBD1 (5 bases). The CDR3 sequence is 12 residues long. V gave up 5 bases and J gave up 4 bases, with 9 bases separating them. Germline V gene lookup returns CDR1 SGHAT and CDR2 FQNNGV. CDR3 amino acids: CASSPNRYEQYF. The CDR3, as DNA: TGTGCCAGCAGCCCGAACAGGTACGAGCAGTACTTC.